The present entry profiles one T cell receptor (beta chain) with its context. Antigen unknown. This sample is part of a study of regulatory T cells in long-lasting Graves disease. Study observations and caveats: Persistent Graves' patients showed less TCR diversity than newly diagnosed ones. Patients with persistent disease shared under 3,500 public clonotypes, outpacing the 900 to 1,000 shared by new patients.

The time point: persistent/refractory GD, antithyroid drugs over 5 years with positive TRAb. The TCR library was made from RNA that had been extracted from PBMCs in TRIzol. This CDR3 has 12 residues. V was clipped by 4 bases and J by 4 bases, with 8 bases between them. CDR1 is SGHKS, CDR2 YYEKEE, per germline (reference sequence). According to the study, TCR beta libraries were built with iRepertoire HTBI primers and CDR3-region Arm-PCR. TCRdb analysed the multiplex PCR reads with MiXCR anew, one entry per CDR3 protein. Counted here are about 430,000 distinct CDR3 sequences, roughly 21% occurring once; the ten biggest clones make up roughly an eighth.

The sequence was collected from a female donor with Graves disease. The sample here was peripheral blood mononuclear cells (PBMCs), taken when the disease was refractory, from a patient treated with antithyroid drugs. The chain links TRBV5-5 to TRBJ2-5; no reliable D call. CDR3 sequence (DNA): TGTGCCAGCAGCCTCTGGGGAGAGACCCAGTACTTC. Translation gives CASSLWGETQYF.